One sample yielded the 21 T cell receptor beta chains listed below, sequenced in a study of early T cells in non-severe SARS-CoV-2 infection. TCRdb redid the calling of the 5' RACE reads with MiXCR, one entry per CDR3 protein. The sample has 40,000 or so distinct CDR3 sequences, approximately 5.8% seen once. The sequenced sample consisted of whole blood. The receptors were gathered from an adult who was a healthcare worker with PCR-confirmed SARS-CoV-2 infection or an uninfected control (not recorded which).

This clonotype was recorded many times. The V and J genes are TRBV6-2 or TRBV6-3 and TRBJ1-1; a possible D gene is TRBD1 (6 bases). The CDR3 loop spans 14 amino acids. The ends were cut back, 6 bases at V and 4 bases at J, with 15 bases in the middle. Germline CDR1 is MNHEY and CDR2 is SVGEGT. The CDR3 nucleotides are TGTGCCAGCAGCCTAACCCAGGGGAGCACTGAAGCTTTCTTT. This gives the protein CASSLTQGSTEAFF.

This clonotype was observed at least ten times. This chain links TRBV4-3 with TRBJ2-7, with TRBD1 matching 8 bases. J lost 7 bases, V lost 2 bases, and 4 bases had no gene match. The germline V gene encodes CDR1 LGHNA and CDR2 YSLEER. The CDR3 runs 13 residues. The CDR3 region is CASSQQGADEQYF. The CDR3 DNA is TGCGCCAGCAGCCAACAGGGGGCTGATGAGCAGTACTTC.

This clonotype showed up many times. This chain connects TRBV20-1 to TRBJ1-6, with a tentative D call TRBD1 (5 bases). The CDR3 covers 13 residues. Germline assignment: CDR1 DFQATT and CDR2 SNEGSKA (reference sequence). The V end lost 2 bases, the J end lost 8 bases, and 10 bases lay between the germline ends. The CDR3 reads CSARNIGDSPLHF. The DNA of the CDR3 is TGCAGTGCTAGAAACATAGGGGATTCACCCCTCCACTTT.

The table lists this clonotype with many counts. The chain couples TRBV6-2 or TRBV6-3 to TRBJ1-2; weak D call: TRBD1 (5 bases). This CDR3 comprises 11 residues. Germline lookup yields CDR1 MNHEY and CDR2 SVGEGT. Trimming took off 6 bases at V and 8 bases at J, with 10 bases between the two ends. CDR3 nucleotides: TGTGCCAGCAGCCAGGGAATCGGCTACACCTTC. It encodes CASSQGIGYTF.

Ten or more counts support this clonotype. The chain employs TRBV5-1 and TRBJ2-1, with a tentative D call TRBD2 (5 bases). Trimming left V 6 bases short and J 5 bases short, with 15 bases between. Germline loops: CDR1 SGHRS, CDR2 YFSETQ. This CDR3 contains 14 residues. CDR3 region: CASKVVSADNEQFF. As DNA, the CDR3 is TGCGCCAGCAAGGTCGTTAGCGCGGACAATGAGCAGTTCTTC.

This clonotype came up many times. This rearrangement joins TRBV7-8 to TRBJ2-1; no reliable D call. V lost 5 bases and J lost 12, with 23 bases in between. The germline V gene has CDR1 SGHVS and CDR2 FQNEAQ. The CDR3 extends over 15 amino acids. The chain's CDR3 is CASSPRWAELGRQFF. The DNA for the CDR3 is TGTGCCAGCAGCCCACGGTGGGCTGAACTTGGACGGCAGTTCTTC.

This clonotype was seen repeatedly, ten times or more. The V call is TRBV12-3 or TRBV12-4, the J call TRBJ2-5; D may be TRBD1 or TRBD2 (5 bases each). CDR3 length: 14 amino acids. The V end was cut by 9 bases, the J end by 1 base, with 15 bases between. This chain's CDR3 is CASRPGALQETQYF. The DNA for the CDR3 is TGTGCCAGTCGCCCCGGGGCACTCCAAGAGACCCAGTACTTC.

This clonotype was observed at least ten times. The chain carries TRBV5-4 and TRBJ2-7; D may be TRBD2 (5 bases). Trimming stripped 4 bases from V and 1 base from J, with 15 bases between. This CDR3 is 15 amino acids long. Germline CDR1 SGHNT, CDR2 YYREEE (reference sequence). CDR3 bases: TGTGCCAGCAGCGGCCGGGGAGCGGCTTCCTACGAGCAGTACTTC. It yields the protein CASSGRGAASYEQYF. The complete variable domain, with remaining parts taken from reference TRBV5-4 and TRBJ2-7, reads ETGVTQSPTHLIKTRGQQVTLRCSSQSGHNTVSWYQQALGQGPQFIFQYYREEENGRGNFPPRFSGLQFPNYSSELNVNALELDDSALYLCASSGRGAASYEQYFGPGTRLTVT.

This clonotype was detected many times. The CDR3 nucleotides are TGTGCCAGCAGTCGCGCAGGGGGCGGGTCACCCCTCCACTTT. Encoded protein: CASSRAGGGSPLHF. The gene calls are TRBV12-3 or TRBV12-4 and TRBJ1-6; 8 nucleotides agree with TRBD1. V shed 5 bases, J shed 10 bases, and the junction held 7 bases outside the gene matches. The CDR3 totals 14 residues.

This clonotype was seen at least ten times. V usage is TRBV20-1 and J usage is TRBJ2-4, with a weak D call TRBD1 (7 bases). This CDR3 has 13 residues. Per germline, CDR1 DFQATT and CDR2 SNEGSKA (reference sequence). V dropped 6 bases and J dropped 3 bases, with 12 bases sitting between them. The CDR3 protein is CSAGGTDKNIQYF. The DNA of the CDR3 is TGCAGTGCAGGGGGGACAGACAAAAACATTCAGTACTTC.

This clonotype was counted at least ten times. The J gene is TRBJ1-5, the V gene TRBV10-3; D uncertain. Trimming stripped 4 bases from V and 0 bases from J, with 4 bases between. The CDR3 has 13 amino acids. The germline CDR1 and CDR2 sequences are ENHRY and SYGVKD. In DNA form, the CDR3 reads TGTGCCATCAGTGGGAATAGCAATCAGCCCCAGCATTTT. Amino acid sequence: CAISGNSNQPQHF.

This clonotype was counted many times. The CDR3 DNA follows: TGTGCCAGCAGCCCGGGTGGACAGACCCCCTACGAGCAGTACTTC. Protein product: CASSPGGQTPYEQYF. The chain combines TRBV5-4 with TRBJ2-7, with a possible D match to TRBD1 (6 bases). This CDR3 spans 15 amino acids. V lost 4 bases, J lost 2 bases, and 16 bases lay in between. Per the germline V gene, CDR1 is SGHNT and CDR2 is YYREEE (reference sequence).

The CDR3 region is CASSGMVGNEQFF. The CDR3 DNA is TGTGCCAGCTCAGGGATGGTAGGAAATGAGCAGTTCTTC. The rearrangement uses TRBV27 and TRBJ2-1, with D maybe TRBD1 (5 bases). Looked up from germline, CDR1 is MNHEY and CDR2 is SMNVEV (reference sequence). There are 13 residues in the CDR3. Trimming took off 8 bases at V and 7 bases at J, with 15 bases between the two ends.

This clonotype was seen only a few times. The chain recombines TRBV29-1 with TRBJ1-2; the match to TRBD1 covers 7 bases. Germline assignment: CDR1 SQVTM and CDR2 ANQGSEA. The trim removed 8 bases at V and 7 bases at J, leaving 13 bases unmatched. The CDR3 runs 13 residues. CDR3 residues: CSIAGGILAGYTF. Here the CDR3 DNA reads TGCAGCATTGCAGGGGGAATTTTAGCTGGCTACACCTTC. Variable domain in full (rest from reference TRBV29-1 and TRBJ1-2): SAVISQKPSRDICQRGTSLTIQCQVDSQVTMMFWYRQQPGQSLTLIATANQGSEATYESGFVIDKFPISRPNLTFSTLTVSNMSPEDSSIYLCSIAGGILAGYTFGSGTRLTVV.

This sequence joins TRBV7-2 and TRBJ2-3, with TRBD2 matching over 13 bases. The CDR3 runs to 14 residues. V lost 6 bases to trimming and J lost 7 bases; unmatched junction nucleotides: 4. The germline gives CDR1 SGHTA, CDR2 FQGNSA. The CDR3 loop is CASSGLAGVYTQYF. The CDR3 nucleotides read TGTGCCAGCAGTGGACTAGCGGGAGTATATACGCAGTATTTT.

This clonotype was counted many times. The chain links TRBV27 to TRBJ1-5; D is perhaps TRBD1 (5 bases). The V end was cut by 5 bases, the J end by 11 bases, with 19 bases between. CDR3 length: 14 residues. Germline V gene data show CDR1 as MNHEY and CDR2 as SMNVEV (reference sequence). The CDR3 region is CASSLRGRVLAQHF. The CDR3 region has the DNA TGTGCCAGCAGTCTACGAGGCAGGGTCCTGGCCCAGCATTTT.

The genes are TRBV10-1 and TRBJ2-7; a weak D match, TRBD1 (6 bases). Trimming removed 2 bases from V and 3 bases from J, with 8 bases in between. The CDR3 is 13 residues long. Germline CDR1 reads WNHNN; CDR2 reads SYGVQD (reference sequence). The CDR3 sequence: CASSEGGFYEQYF. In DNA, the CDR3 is TGCGCCAGCAGTGAGGGGGGCTTCTACGAGCAGTACTTC.

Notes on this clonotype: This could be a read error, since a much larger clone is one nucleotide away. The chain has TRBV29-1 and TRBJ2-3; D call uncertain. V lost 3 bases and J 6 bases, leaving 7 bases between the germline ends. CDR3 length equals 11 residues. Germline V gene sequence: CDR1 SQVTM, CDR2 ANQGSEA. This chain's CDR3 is CSVDSNDTQYF. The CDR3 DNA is TGCAGCGTTGATTCGAACGATACGCAGTATTTT.

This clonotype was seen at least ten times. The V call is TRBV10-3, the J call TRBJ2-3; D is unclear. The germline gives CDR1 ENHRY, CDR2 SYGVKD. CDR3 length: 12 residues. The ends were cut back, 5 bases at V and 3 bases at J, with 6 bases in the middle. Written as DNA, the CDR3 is TGTGCCATCAGTAAAAATACAGATACGCAGTATTTT. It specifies CAISKNTDTQYF.

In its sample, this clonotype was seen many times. CDR3 sequence: CASSLGGVPNEQYF. CDR3 coding DNA: TGTGCCAGCAGTTTGGGGGGAGTCCCAAACGAGCAGTACTTC. V is TRBV6-5 and J is TRBJ2-7; D is possibly TRBD2 (6 bases). Germline V gives CDR1 MNHEY, CDR2 SVGAGI. V was cut by 4 bases and J by 5 bases, with 15 bases left in between. The CDR3 extends over 14 amino acids.

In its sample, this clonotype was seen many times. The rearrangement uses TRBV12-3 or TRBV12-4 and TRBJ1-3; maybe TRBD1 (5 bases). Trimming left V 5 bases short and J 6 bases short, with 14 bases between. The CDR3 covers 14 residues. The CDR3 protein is CASSPQGRVNTIYF. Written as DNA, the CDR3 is TGTGCCAGCAGTCCGCAGGGACGGGTAAACACCATATATTTT.